A single sample gave rise to the 6 T cell receptor beta chains below, sequenced in a study of radiation and T cells in renal cell carcinoma. Time point: baseline pretreatment blood. Indicated treatment: 15 Gy SBRT to primary tumor, nephrectomy 4 weeks later. Data came from immunoSEQ multiplex PCR; TCRdb stores just in-frame clones and leaves some out. This sample carries about 130,000 clones, roughly 88% of them seen once, and the ten largest clones take more than 10%. Sequencing was performed on blood, taken from a patient whose treatment included radiotherapy and nephrectomy. The receptor set was obtained from a woman in her forties or fifties with renal cell carcinoma.

The genes are TRBV25-1 and TRBJ1-2; D might be TRBD1 (5 bases). CDR1 MGHDK and CDR2 SYGVNS come from the germline V gene. The CDR3 is made up of 14 amino acids. V dropped 5 bases and J dropped 5 bases, with 15 bases sitting between them. CDR3 coding DNA: TGTGCCAGCAGTCCCCTGGGGCAGGGTTATGGCTACACCTTC. Residues: CASSPLGQGYGYTF.

This rearrangement joins TRBV5-8 to TRBJ1-1, with 8 bases matching TRBD1. The V segment lost 5 bases and the J segment 5 bases; nucleotides outside the gene matches: 17. Per germline, CDR1 SGHTS and CDR2 YDEGEE. The CDR3 has 17 residues. Here the CDR3 DNA reads TGTGCCAGCAGACCCCTAGCCGGGGCAGGGGGCCGGACTGAAGCTTTCTTT. Translated: CASRPLAGAGGRTEAFF.

The CDR3, as DNA: TGTGCCAGCAGTGAAGCGCTAGGGGCCGGCGGGGAGCTGTTTTTT. It codes for CASSEALGAGGELFF. The chain links TRBV2 to TRBJ2-2; D might be TRBD1 (5 bases). This CDR3 is built from 15 residues. V lost 0 bases and J 7 bases, leaving 12 bases between the germline ends. The germline gives CDR1 SNHLY, CDR2 FYNNEI.

The CDR3 nucleotides read TGTGCCAGCTCACCAACGACAGGGAACTATGGCTACACCTTC. The encoded protein is CASSPTTGNYGYTF. The rearrangement links TRBV18 to TRBJ1-2, with 7 positions matching TRBD1. The CDR3 covers 14 residues. Germline V gene data show CDR1 as KGHSH and CDR2 as LQKENI. V lost 2 bases to trimming and J lost 2 bases; unmatched junction nucleotides: 2.

The rearrangement links TRBV4-1 to TRBJ1-3; D gene uncertain. Trimming took off 0 bases at V and 9 bases at J, with 12 bases between the two ends. From germline, CDR1 is MGHRA and CDR2 YSYEKL. The CDR3 is 14 residues long. The CDR3 DNA reads TGCGCCAGCAGCCAAGACCAGATTATTAGCACCATATATTTT. As protein: CASSQDQIISTIYF.

This chain connects TRBV7-9 to TRBJ2-1; 7 nucleotides line up with TRBD2. Germline values: CDR1 SEHNR, CDR2 FQNEAQ (reference sequence). Trimming took 1 base from V and 8 from J; bases not matched to a gene: 8. CDR3 length: 15 residues. CDR3 amino acids: CASSLETSILDEQFF. The CDR3 coding sequence is TGTGCCAGCAGCTTAGAGACTAGCATTTTGGATGAGCAGTTCTTC.